What follows are 9 T cell receptor beta chains derived from one specimen sequenced in a study of beta chain features in type 1 diabetes. The authors reverse transcribed all of the isolated RNA, so sequencing captured expressed TCRB transcripts. TCRdb's table, derived via immunoSEQ multiplex PCR, lists solely in-frame clones and lacks some. Of 130,000 to 150,000 clones in the sample, 6.9% were seen once. The sample taken for sequencing was central memory CD4+ T cells from blood. The source is a woman aged 30 to 39 in good health.

The rearrangement joins TRBV5-1 to TRBJ1-2; TRBD1 might be the D (6 bases). The germline V gene has CDR1 SGHRS and CDR2 YFSETQ. The CDR3 spans 15 residues. Trimming stripped 7 bases from V and 3 bases from J, with 19 bases between. As DNA, the CDR3 is TGCGCCAGCGACTCATTGCCGGGGGGCCACTATGGCTACACCTTC. Translating it yields CASDSLPGGHYGYTF.

This clone was found a few times. Here the CDR3 DNA reads TGCGCCAGCAGCTTGGGGCCAGCGGGAGGGCAAGAGACCCAGTACTTC. It yields the protein CASSLGPAGGQETQYF. This chain joins TRBV5-1 and TRBJ2-5, with 10 bases lining up with TRBD2. CDR3 size: 16 residues. V was pared by 0 bases and J by 2 bases, with 4 bases of the junction left unmatched. Per germline, CDR1 SGHRS and CDR2 YFSETQ.

This clone was found a few times. This chain uses TRBV15 with TRBJ2-2, with 7 nucleotides matching TRBD2. Looked up from germline, CDR1 is LNHNV and CDR2 is YYDKDF (reference sequence). Trimming took 5 bases from V and 3 from J; bases not matched to a gene: 12. The CDR3 is made up of 17 amino acids. The CDR3: CATSAGRGVEDTGELFF. In DNA form, the CDR3 reads TGTGCCACCAGCGCGGGCCGGGGGGTTGAGGACACCGGGGAGCTGTTTTTT.

This clone showed up many times. V usage is TRBV7-2 and J usage is TRBJ2-7; perhaps TRBD2 as D (5 bases). CDR1 SGHTA and CDR2 FQGNSA come from the germline V gene. The ends were cut back, 4 bases at V and 6 bases at J, with 13 bases in the middle. The CDR3 has 13 residues. DNA for the CDR3: TGTGCCAGCAGCTCACAGACGGGATCCGAGCAGTACTTC. Its translation: CASSSQTGSEQYF.

The chain carries TRBV18 and TRBJ2-1; 7 positions match TRBD2. Germline-derived CDR1 and CDR2 are KGHSH and LQKENI. V trimming: 1 base; J trimming: 6 bases; junction bases outside the gene matches: 15. CDR3 length equals 18 residues. CDR3: CASSPQKVGLGLVNEQFF. For the CDR3, the DNA is TGTGCCAGCTCACCACAGAAAGTCGGACTAGGGTTGGTCAATGAGCAGTTCTTC.

V is TRBV7-2 and J is TRBJ1-1; D uncertain. Germline lookup yields CDR1 SGHTA and CDR2 FQGNSA. Trimming took off 1 base at V and 5 bases at J, with 11 bases between the two ends. The CDR3 loop spans 14 amino acids. In DNA form, the CDR3 reads TGTGCCAGCAGCTTAGACTGGATCGGGACTGAAGCTTTCTTT. Translating gives CASSLDWIGTEAFF.

This clone has more than one count but fewer than ten. The CDR3 DNA is TGTGCCAGCAGCGGGCGGGACAGGTCGAGGGAAGAGACCCAGTACTTC. Amino acids: CASSGRDRSREETQYF. V gene TRBV11-1 combines with J gene TRBJ2-5; 8 nucleotides agree with TRBD1. CDR3 length: 16 amino acids. From germline, CDR1 is SGHAT and CDR2 FQDESV (reference sequence). V gave up 5 bases and J gave up 3 bases; unmatched junction bases: 11. Based on the CDR3 plus reference TRBV11-1 and TRBJ2-5, the full variable domain is EAEVAQSPRYKITEKSQAVAFWCDPISGHATLYWYRQILGQGPELLVQFQDESVVDDSQLPKDRFSAERLKGVDSTLKIQPAELGDSAMYLCASSGRDRSREETQYFGPGTRLLVL.

This clone was seen more than once but under ten times. The chain joins TRBV18 to TRBJ1-2, with D perhaps TRBD1 (6 bases). Germline loops: CDR1 KGHSH, CDR2 LQKENI. The V gene lost 2 bases and the J gene lost 4 bases, with 14 bases spanning the gap. This CDR3 is 15 amino acids long. CDR3 in DNA: TGTGCCAGCTCACCATCGGCAGGGGAGTTCTATGGCTACACCTTC. This sequence encodes CASSPSAGEFYGYTF.

The sample holds a few counts of this clone. The chain has TRBV11-3 and TRBJ2-1; 7 bases map to TRBD2. With V trimmed by 5 bases and J by 8 bases, 6 bases remained unmatched. The germline gives CDR1 SGHNT, CDR2 YENEEA. The CDR3 consists of 13 residues. CDR3 in amino acids: CASSAGTTHEQFF. As DNA, the CDR3 is TGTGCCAGCAGCGCCGGGACTACCCATGAGCAGTTCTTC.